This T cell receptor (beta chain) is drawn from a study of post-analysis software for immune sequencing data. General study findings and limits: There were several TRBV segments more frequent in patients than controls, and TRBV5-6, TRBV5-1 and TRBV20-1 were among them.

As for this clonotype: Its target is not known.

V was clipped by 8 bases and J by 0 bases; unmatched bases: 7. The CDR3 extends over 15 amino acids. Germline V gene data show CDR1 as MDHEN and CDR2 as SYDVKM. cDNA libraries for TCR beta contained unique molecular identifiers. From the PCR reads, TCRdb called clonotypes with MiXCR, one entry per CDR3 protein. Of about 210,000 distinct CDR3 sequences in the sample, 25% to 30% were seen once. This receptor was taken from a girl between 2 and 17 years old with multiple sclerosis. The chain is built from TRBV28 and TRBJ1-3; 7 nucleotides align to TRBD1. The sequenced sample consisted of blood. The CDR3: CASQGGGSSGNTIYF. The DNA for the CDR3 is TGTGCCAGCCAGGGGGGGGGGAGCTCTGGAAACACCATATATTTT. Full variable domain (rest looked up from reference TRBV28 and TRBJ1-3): DVKVTQSSRYLVKRTGEKVFLECVQDMDHENMFWYRQDPGLGLRLIYFSYDVKMKEKGDIPEGYSVSREKKERFSLILESASTNQTSMYLCASQGGGSSGNTIYFGEGSWLTVV.